Below are 8 T cell receptor beta chains sequenced from a single sample in a study of T cells in Graves' hyperthyroidism and ophthalmopathy. There were TCR beta CDR3 regions amplified from RNA transcripts. During a first-round RT-PCR of the TCR CDR3, the HTBI primer set was used. MiXCR was run by TCRdb on the multiplex PCR reads, yielding one entry per CDR3 protein. The sample holds about 340,000 distinct CDR3 sequences, roughly 18% seen once. Sequenced material: blood. Source of these receptors: a woman aged 50 to 65 with Graves' hyperthyroidism.

The chain is built from TRBV4-1 and TRBJ2-1; TRBD2 aligns across 11 bases. V shed 7 bases, J shed 8 bases, and the junction held 7 bases outside the gene matches. The CDR3 runs to 14 residues. Looked up from germline, CDR1 is MGHRA and CDR2 is YSYEKL. The CDR3 bases are TGCGCCAGCACCCCTACTAGCGGGAGCCATGAGCAGTTCTTC. As protein: CASTPTSGSHEQFF.

The V and J genes are TRBV6-1 and TRBJ2-2; tentative D call: TRBD2 (6 bases). V lost 5 bases and J lost 5, with 21 bases in between. Per the germline V gene, CDR1 is MNHNS and CDR2 is SASEGT. CDR3 length: 17 residues. The CDR3 coding sequence is TGTGCCAGCAGTCTATCACTAGCCTACACGGGGACCGGGGAGCTGTTTTTT. This codes for CASSLSLAYTGTGELFF.

This clonotype was seen many times. The rearrangement uses TRBV2 and TRBJ2-5, with D perhaps TRBD1 or TRBD2 (5 bases each). The length of the CDR3 is 14 residues. The ends were cut back, 8 bases at V and 4 bases at J, with 17 bases in the middle. Germline lookup yields CDR1 SNHLY and CDR2 FYNNEI. The CDR3: CASSGHSGGETQYF. The CDR3 coding sequence is TGTGCCAGCTCTGGACATTCAGGAGGAGAGACCCAGTACTTC.

The V gene is TRBV18, the J gene TRBJ1-5; possibly TRBD1 for D (6 bases). The CDR3 is 16 residues long. The germline V gene encodes CDR1 KGHSH and CDR2 LQKENI. V lost 3 bases and J 4 bases, leaving 16 bases between the germline ends. CDR3 sequence reads: CASSPPTGGANQPQHF. CDR3 nucleotides: TGTGCCAGCTCACCTCCCACGGGGGGCGCGAATCAGCCCCAGCATTTT.

Ten or more counts support this clonotype. The genes are TRBV3-1 and TRBJ1-6; D call uncertain. The CDR3 has 14 amino acids. Per the germline V gene, CDR1 is LGHDT and CDR2 is YNNKEL (reference sequence). V dropped 1 base and J dropped 7 bases, with 8 bases sitting between them. This chain's CDR3 is CASSQGSYNSPLHF. Written as DNA, the CDR3 is TGTGCCAGCAGCCAAGGGAGCTACAATTCACCCCTCCACTTT.

The sample holds many counts of this clonotype. The V gene is TRBV7-8, the J gene TRBJ2-3; possibly TRBD1 for D (5 bases). CDR1 and CDR2 (germline): SGHVS, FQNEAQ. This CDR3 is 16 amino acids long. V shed 5 bases and J shed 0 bases, with 15 bases lying between them. CDR3 bases: TGTGCCAGCAGCCAGGGTTGGATGGCTAGCACAGATACGCAGTATTTT. Its translation is CASSQGWMASTDTQYF.

There are a few counts of this clonotype. This chain connects TRBV12-3 or TRBV12-4 to TRBJ1-2; 9 nucleotides align to TRBD1. The CDR3 contains 14 residues. V gave up 1 base and J gave up 6 bases; unmatched junction bases: 3. The CDR3 DNA follows: TGTGCCAGCAGTTTAGGGACAGGGGTCGATGGCTACACCTTC. It codes for CASSLGTGVDGYTF.

This clonotype was seen a few times. This sequence joins TRBV12-5 and TRBJ2-1; 9 bases map to TRBD2. V shed 6 bases, J shed 4 bases, and the junction held 13 bases outside the gene matches. The CDR3 has 17 residues. CDR1 LGHNT and CDR2 FRNRAP come from the germline V gene. DNA for the CDR3: TGTGCTAGTGGCCTTTACGAGTGTCTAGCGGGATACAATGAGCAGTTCTTC. It translates to CASGLYECLAGYNEQFF.